The next 28 T cell receptor beta chains were all read from a single sample in a study of T cells in Graves' hyperthyroidism and ophthalmopathy. Regions amplified from RNA transcripts were the TCR beta CDR3 regions. HTBI primers drove first-round RT-PCR of the TCR CDR3. TCRdb used MiXCR to reprocess the multiplex PCR reads, holding one entry per CDR3 protein. The sample carries around 800,000 distinct CDR3 sequences, about 38% recorded once. The sequenced sample was blood. These receptors all come from a man between 18 and 35 years old with Graves' hyperthyroidism.

Many counts were recorded for this clonotype. The chain combines TRBV15 with TRBJ1-2, with no clear D. V was trimmed by 4 bases and J by 6 bases, leaving 21 bases between them. Germline V gives CDR1 LNHNV, CDR2 YYDKDF (reference sequence). The CDR3 runs to 16 residues. CDR3 nucleotides: TGTGCCACCAGCATTGCCTCCTCGGACCTTTCTCATGGCTACACCTTC. Translated, it gives CATSIASSDLSHGYTF. Full variable domain (remainder filled in from reference TRBV15 and TRBJ1-2): DAMVIQNPRYQVTQFGKPVTLSCSQTLNHNVMYWYQQKSSQAPKLLFHYYDKDFNNEADTPDNFQSRRPNTSFCFLDIRSPGLGDTAMYLCATSIASSDLSHGYTFGSGTRLTVV.

There are a few counts of this clonotype. The chain is built from TRBV14 and TRBJ1-1, with TRBD1 identical over 7 bases. Looked up from germline, CDR1 is SGHDN and CDR2 is FVKESK. The CDR3 is 14 residues long. V shed 3 bases and J 1 base; nucleotides not matched to a gene: 2. The CDR3 sequence: CASSQNRGNTEAFF. The CDR3 DNA follows: TGTGCCAGCAGCCAGAACAGGGGGAACACTGAAGCTTTCTTT. The variable domain in full, completed from reference TRBV14 and TRBJ1-1, reads EAGVTQFPSHSVIEKGQTVTLRCDPISGHDNLYWYRRVMGKEIKFLLHFVKESKQDESGMPNNRFLAERTGGTYSTLKVQPAELEDSGVYFCASSQNRGNTEAFFGQGTRLTVV.

To note about this clonotype: Compared with germline, one end of the junction differs, possibly owing to a read error. The chain combines TRBV20-1 with TRBJ2-7; D is perhaps TRBD2 (6 bases). CDR1 is DFQATT and CDR2 is SNEGSKA in the germline V gene (reference sequence). The length of the CDR3 is 14 residues. CDR3 in DNA: TGCAGTGCTAGAAATACGGGAGCCACCTACGAGCGGTACTTC. Its protein is CSARNTGATYERYF.

This clonotype has ten or more counts. This chain joins TRBV5-1 and TRBJ1-6; D unclear. Germline values: CDR1 SGHRS, CDR2 YFSETQ. The V and J ends lost 4 bases and 7 bases respectively, with 9 bases between them. This CDR3 region has 13 residues. The CDR3 region is CASSPVLNSPLHF. For the CDR3, the DNA is TGCGCCAGCAGCCCGGTGCTGAATTCACCCCTCCACTTT. The full variable domain, completed using reference TRBV5-1 and TRBJ1-6, is KAGVTQTPRYLIKTRGQQVTLSCSPISGHRSVSWYQQTPGQGLQFLFEYFSETQRNKGNFPGRFSGRQFSNSRSEMNVSTLELGDSALYLCASSPVLNSPLHFGNGTRLTVT.

This clonotype was seen repeatedly, ten times or more. The chain carries TRBV19 and TRBJ1-1; D is undetermined. The CDR3 loop spans 13 amino acids. Germline CDR1 is LNHDA and CDR2 is SQIVND (reference sequence). The ends were cut back, 4 bases at V and 3 bases at J, with 9 bases in the middle. The DNA of the CDR3 is TGTGCCAGTAGTACGACCCGGGACACTGAAGCTTTCTTT. It translates to CASSTTRDTEAFF.

The chain links TRBV20-1 to TRBJ2-5; TRBD2 agrees at 11 bases. J lost 3 bases, V lost 4 bases, and 7 bases had no gene match. This CDR3 contains 15 residues. CDR1 is DFQATT and CDR2 is SNEGSKA in the germline V gene (reference sequence). The CDR3 nucleotides are TGCAGTGCTATTAATAGCGGGGGGGAGAAAGAGACCCAGTACTTC. This sequence encodes CSAINSGGEKETQYF.

This clonotype was detected ten times or more. This chain uses TRBV7-9 with TRBJ1-1; D not resolved. Trimming removed 5 bases at V and 0 bases at J, with 13 bases between. This CDR3 contains 15 residues. Germline V gives CDR1 SEHNR, CDR2 FQNEAQ (reference sequence). In DNA, the CDR3 is TGTGCCAGCAGCGCGGACGCTACGTTGAACACTGAAGCTTTCTTT. Protein sequence: CASSADATLNTEAFF.

This clonotype was observed many times. The gene calls are TRBV20-1 and TRBJ1-5, with D possibly matching TRBD1 (6 bases). CDR1 and CDR2 (germline): DFQATT, SNEGSKA (reference sequence). Trimming left V 5 bases short and J 11 bases short, with 22 bases between. The CDR3 length is 14 residues. DNA for the CDR3: TGCAGTGCTGACGATGGGGGGGCAGTAAAGGCCCAGCATTTT. Its translation: CSADDGGAVKAQHF.

The rearrangement links TRBV20-1 to TRBJ2-7; the D is unclear. The ends were cut back, 0 bases at V and 2 bases at J, with 11 bases in the middle. The CDR3 is 14 amino acids. Germline CDR1 DFQATT, CDR2 SNEGSKA (reference sequence). The CDR3 reads CSARDTDHTYEQYF. As DNA, the CDR3 is TGCAGTGCTAGAGACACAGACCACACCTACGAGCAGTACTTC.

V usage is TRBV10-3 and J usage is TRBJ2-7; 7 positions match TRBD2. Germline values: CDR1 ENHRY, CDR2 SYGVKD. The length of the CDR3 is 13 residues. V shed 6 bases, J shed 4 bases, and the junction held 6 bases outside the gene matches. The CDR3 DNA follows: TGTGCCATCAGCCACGGTAGCGGGTACGAGCAGTACTTC. As protein: CAISHGSGYEQYF.

With respect to this clonotype: A much more abundant neighbour one base away suggests this may be a read error. The chain employs TRBV2 and TRBJ2-5; perhaps TRBD2 as D (6 bases). CDR3 size: 13 residues. The germline V gene has CDR1 SNHLY and CDR2 FYNNEI. The CDR3 reads CATPGGGSETRYF. CDR3 coding DNA: TGTGCCACCCCTGGCGGAGGGTCAGAGACCCGGTACTTC. The entire variable domain, with the rest obtained from reference TRBV2 and TRBJ2-5, is as follows: EPEVTQTPSHQVTQMGQEVILRCVPISNHLYFYWYRQILGQKVEFLVSFYNNEISEKSEIFDDQFSVERPDGSNFTLKIRSTKLEDSAMYFCATPGGGSETRYFGPGTRLLVL.

This clonotype has at least ten counts. The V and J genes are TRBV2 and TRBJ1-6; 7 positions agree with TRBD1. The germline V gene has CDR1 SNHLY and CDR2 FYNNEI. The CDR3 totals 13 residues. With 7 bases clipped from V and 10 bases from J, the junction kept 7 bases outside the gene matches. CDR3 protein: CASKGTAGSPLHF. CDR3 DNA sequence: TGTGCCAGCAAAGGGACAGCGGGATCACCCCTCCACTTT.

The rearrangement links TRBV12-3 or TRBV12-4 to TRBJ1-3; TRBD1 might be the D (5 bases). The CDR3 runs to 16 residues. With 5 bases removed from V and 1 base from J, the gap between germline ends came to 15 bases. CDR3 loop: CASSPGTVRSGNTIYF. The CDR3, as DNA: TGTGCCAGCAGTCCAGGGACCGTTCGGTCTGGAAACACCATATATTTT.

The genes are TRBV10-3 and TRBJ2-7; no definite D call. The V gene lost 6 bases and the J gene lost 0 bases, with 15 bases spanning the gap. The CDR3 length is 15 residues. Germline CDR1 is ENHRY and CDR2 is SYGVKD. The CDR3 sequence is CAIRTGGRSSYEQYF. In DNA, the CDR3 is TGTGCCATCAGGACGGGCGGTAGGTCCTCCTACGAGCAGTACTTC.

This clonotype was observed a few times. The rearrangement joins TRBV7-2 to TRBJ1-2; 10 bases match TRBD1. Germline CDR1 reads SGHTA; CDR2 reads FQGNSA. The CDR3 runs 18 residues. V lost 3 bases and J lost 0; bases outside the gene matches: 10. The CDR3 DNA sequence: TGTGCCAGCAGCTTTCCCCGGGACAGGGGCCAAGCTAACTATGGCTACACCTTC. It encodes CASSFPRDRGQANYGYTF.

This clonotype was seen repeatedly, ten times or more. This chain connects TRBV29-1 to TRBJ1-1; a possible D gene is TRBD1 (6 bases). V was trimmed by 7 bases and J by 1 base, leaving 10 bases between them. Germline V gene lookup returns CDR1 SQVTM and CDR2 ANQGSEA. There are 12 residues in the CDR3. The CDR3 protein is CSALGQNTEAFF. CDR3 bases: TGCAGCGCCTTGGGACAGAACACTGAAGCTTTCTTT.

The chain couples TRBV6-1 to TRBJ1-3; maybe TRBD1 (5 bases). V shed 6 bases and J shed 5 bases, with 11 bases lying between them. Germline CDR1 and CDR2: MNHNS and SASEGT. The CDR3 spans 13 residues. The CDR3 DNA reads TGTGCCAGCAGCGGGACTGTGAGAAACACCATATATTTT. This sequence encodes CASSGTVRNTIYF.

The J gene is TRBJ2-5, the V gene TRBV5-1; TRBD2 matches 7 bases. Germline loops: CDR1 SGHRS, CDR2 YFSETQ. The CDR3 is 15 amino acids. Trimming removed 3 bases from V and 3 bases from J; junction bases left unmatched: 8. The CDR3 protein is CASSSPAGVEETQYF. The DNA for the CDR3 is TGCGCCAGCAGCTCGCCGGCGGGGGTAGAAGAGACCCAGTACTTC.

Worth noting for this clonotype: Germline is not matched at one junction end, which may reflect a read error. The V call is TRBV7-2, the J call TRBJ2-7; TRBD2 might be the D (6 bases). Germline values: CDR1 SGHTA, CDR2 FQGNSA. The CDR3 length is 14 residues. In DNA, the CDR3 is TGTGCCAGCAGCGATCTGGGGCAGGGCGGGGAGCTGTACTTC. Its protein is CASSDLGQGGELYF. The full variable domain, in which reference TRBV7-2 and TRBJ2-7 provide the parts outside the CDR3, is GAGVSQSPSNKVTEKGKDVELRCDPISGHTALYWYRQSLGQGLEFLIYFQGNSAPDKSGLPSDRFSAERTGGSVSTLTIQRTQQEDSAVYLCASSDLGQGGELYFGPGTRLTVT.

This clonotype was found a few times. This chain joins TRBV11-1 and TRBJ2-7, with unresolved D. V dropped 0 bases and J dropped 4 bases, with 10 bases sitting between them. In germline, CDR1 is SGHAT, CDR2 FQDESV (reference sequence). The CDR3 has 14 residues. This CDR3 is CASSLAGQEYEQYF. The CDR3 nucleotides read TGTGCCAGCAGCTTAGCCGGCCAGGAGTACGAGCAGTACTTC.

The J gene is TRBJ2-7, the V gene TRBV12-3 or TRBV12-4; D is perhaps TRBD1 or TRBD2 (5 bases each). V dropped 4 bases and J dropped 2 bases, with 15 bases sitting between them. This CDR3 has 15 amino acids. CDR3 coding DNA: TGTGCCAGCAGTTCAGCCCCCCGGGACCCCTACGAGCAGTACTTC. This sequence encodes CASSSAPRDPYEQYF.

Comments on this clonotype: A single base separates this from a much larger clone, so it may be a read error. The CDR3 spells CGVEDRTSGNEQYF. The DNA of the CDR3 is TGCGGCGTTGAAGATCGGACTAGTGGGAACGAGCAGTACTTC. J is TRBJ2-7 and V is TRBV29-1; 7 positions match TRBD2. Germline assignment: CDR1 SQVTM and CDR2 ANQGSEA. This CDR3 spans 14 amino acids.

At least ten counts were recorded for this clonotype. The chain couples TRBV12-3 or TRBV12-4 to TRBJ2-5; D is ambiguous. V lost 5 bases and J 4 bases, leaving 11 bases between the germline ends. This CDR3 contains 13 residues. CDR3 coding DNA: TGTGCCAGCAGTCGGGCCGCCAGAGAGACCCAGTACTTC. This translates into CASSRAARETQYF.

V and J are TRBV5-1 and TRBJ2-6; the D is unclear. V was pared by 1 base and J by 2 bases, with 19 bases between. The CDR3 contains 19 residues. Germline V gene data show CDR1 as SGHRS and CDR2 as YFSETQ. CDR3 sequence reads: CASSLLTVPDRTGANVLTF. The CDR3 nucleotides read TGCGCCAGCAGCTTGTTGACGGTCCCCGACCGGACTGGGGCCAACGTCCTGACTTTC.

The genes are TRBV2 and TRBJ1-1; D remains unclear. V shed 4 bases and J shed 1 base, with 19 bases lying between them. The CDR3 has 17 residues. Germline values: CDR1 SNHLY, CDR2 FYNNEI. This CDR3 is CASSVGLRAAWNTEAFF. CDR3 coding DNA: TGTGCCAGCAGTGTGGGTCTCCGGGCAGCATGGAACACTGAAGCTTTCTTT.

The chain joins TRBV2 to TRBJ1-3, with TRBD1 as a possible D gene (5 bases). The CDR3 is made up of 17 amino acids. Trimming shortened V by 4 bases and J by 8 bases, and 24 bases separated the two germline ends. Germline-derived CDR1 and CDR2 are SNHLY and FYNNEI. CDR3 in amino acids: CASSGRAGGDYGYTIYF. The CDR3, as DNA: TGTGCCAGCAGTGGTCGCGCGGGGGGAGACTATGGCTACACCATATATTTT.

A few counts support this clonotype. CDR3 loop: CASSTLTTNEKLFF. CDR3 bases: TGTGCCAGCAGTACCCTAACAACTAATGAAAAACTGTTTTTT. The rearrangement links TRBV12-3 or TRBV12-4 to TRBJ1-4; unclear D gene. CDR3 length: 14 amino acids. V was clipped by 5 bases and J by 0 bases, with 7 bases between them.

In nucleotides, the CDR3 is TGTGCCAGCAGTTCAACGAGGGGCTACGAGCAGTACTTC. Protein product: CASSSTRGYEQYF. The rearrangement links TRBV28 to TRBJ2-7; D is possibly TRBD1 or TRBD2 (5 bases each). CDR3 length equals 13 residues. V dropped 4 bases and J dropped 3 bases, with 10 bases sitting between them. CDR1 and CDR2 (germline): MDHEN, SYDVKM.